The 7 T cell receptor beta chains in this list originate from one sample, sequenced in a study of CD8+ T cells in alopecia areata. The authors extracted RNA and reverse transcribed it into cDNA as the sequencing template. Only in-frame clones appear in the TCRdb table, and some are missing; sequencing was by immunoSEQ multiplex PCR. This sample has around 200,000 clones, with roughly 50% found just once. The treatment is: oral pan-JAK inhibitor, 5-10 mg twice daily. The sample was CD8+ T cells sorted from blood, taken at week 24, from a patient treated with tofacitinib. The receptors come from a human donor with alopecia areata.

This clone turned up a few times. V is TRBV25-1 and J is TRBJ1-1; D is unresolved. The CDR3 consists of 12 residues. Germline-derived CDR1 and CDR2 are MGHDK and SYGVNS. Trimming removed 4 bases from V and 1 base from J, with 4 bases in between. DNA for the CDR3: TGTGCCAGCAGTGGGACGAACACTGAAGCTTTCTTT. Translation: CASSGTNTEAFF.

The chain links TRBV10-3 to TRBJ2-7, with a weak D call TRBD1 (6 bases). CDR3 length equals 14 residues. V was shortened by 3 bases and J by 6 bases, with 15 bases between the two germline ends. Germline assignment: CDR1 ENHRY and CDR2 SYGVKD. This CDR3 is CAISDPVQGFEQYF. Here the CDR3 DNA reads TGTGCCATCAGTGATCCCGTACAGGGATTCGAGCAGTACTTC.

This chain links TRBV11-2 with TRBJ2-7; 7 bases line up with TRBD1. Losses at the gene ends were 0 bases for V and 3 bases for J; bases not matched to a gene: 5. The CDR3 loop spans 15 amino acids. The germline V gene encodes CDR1 SGHAT and CDR2 FQNNGV. CDR3 in amino acids: CASSLEVRGNYEQYF. CDR3 nucleotides: TGTGCCAGCAGCTTAGAGGTCAGGGGGAACTACGAGCAGTACTTC.

This clone has only a few counts. This chain connects TRBV13 to TRBJ1-2, with 8 bases aligning to TRBD1. Germline CDR1 is PRHDT and CDR2 is FYEKMQ (reference sequence). Trimming cost V 4 bases and J 3 bases; bases outside gene matches: 4. The CDR3 is made up of 14 amino acids. CDR3 coding DNA: TGTGCCAGCAGCTCCAGGGGGCATGACTATGGCTACACCTTC. Encoded protein: CASSSRGHDYGYTF.

This clone was found a few times. This rearrangement joins TRBV25-1 to TRBJ1-5, with D uncertain. Trimming stripped 4 bases from V and 0 bases from J, with 4 bases between. Germline CDR1 MGHDK, CDR2 SYGVNS. This CDR3 is 13 amino acids long. This CDR3 reads CASSANSNQPQHF. For the CDR3, the DNA is TGTGCCAGCAGTGCCAATAGCAATCAGCCCCAGCATTTT.

Comment on this clone: The same CDR3 also results from other DNA sequences found in this sample. The chain combines TRBV27 with TRBJ2-7, with 10 bases fitting TRBD1. The CDR3 is 14 amino acids. Trimming cost V 6 bases and J 3 bases; bases outside gene matches: 5. CDR1 and CDR2 from the germline V gene are MNHEY and SMNVEV (reference sequence). CDR3 sequence: CASSEGQGFYEQYF. The DNA for the CDR3 is TGTGCCAGCAGCGAGGGACAGGGGTTCTACGAGCAGTACTTC.

This chain uses TRBV7-9 with TRBJ2-5; D is ambiguous. This CDR3 region has 12 residues. Trimming took 5 bases from V and 1 from J, leaving 5 bases between them. The germline gives CDR1 SEHNR, CDR2 FQNEAQ (reference sequence). This chain's CDR3 is CASSRAQETQYF. The CDR3 DNA reads TGTGCCAGCAGCCGGGCCCAAGAGACCCAGTACTTC.